Detailed here is one TCR beta chain. Its antigen is currently unknown. This entry is derived from a study of cytomegalovirus exposure and HLA in healthy donors. Points from the study as a whole: As a later analysis revealed, most CMV-associated TCR beta chains appeared HLA-restricted.

V was trimmed by 7 bases and J by 2 bases, leaving 18 bases between them. The germline CDR1 and CDR2 sequences are SEHNR and FQNEAQ (reference sequence). CDR3 length: 17 amino acids. PCR amplification relied on 60 Vbeta primers (plus 13 Jbeta primers). TCRdb keeps only in-frame clones here, not all; method: immunoSEQ multiplex PCR. The sample shows over 150,000 clones, 68% of them seen only once. The sequence was collected from a man aged 50 to 60 in good health and CMV-seronegative. The chain carries TRBV7-9 and TRBJ2-6; D might be TRBD1 (7 bases). The sequenced sample consisted of PBMCs. CDR3 sequence: CASTFTGEEAGANVLTF. In DNA form, the CDR3 reads TGTGCCAGCACCTTCACAGGGGAGGAAGCTGGGGCCAACGTCCTGACTTTC.